This entry describes one T cell receptor (beta chain). V was pared by 6 bases and J by 0 bases, with 12 bases between. The germline CDR1 and CDR2 sequences are SQVTM and ANQGSEA. This CDR3 is 14 amino acids long. The sample belongs to a study of blood T cell repertoires in COVID-19. Study as a whole: Samples representing acute and convalescent COVID-19 were sourced from the United States, Italy and Spain.

Sequenced by immunoSEQ multiplex PCR; TCRdb stores in-frame clones only, minus some. Of about 240,000 clones detected, 81% appear once; the ten largest clones hold around 7%. The V call is TRBV29-1, the J call TRBJ2-1, with unresolved D. The sample was peripheral blood. The TCR originated in a woman aged 80 or older with COVID-19, enrolled during active disease. As DNA, the CDR3 is TGCAGCGTGGTAACAGCTTCCTCCTACAATGAGCAGTTCTTC. The encoded protein is CSVVTASSYNEQFF.